These 13 T cell receptor beta chains were all obtained from the same sample, sequenced in a study of CD4 T cells in relation to SARS-CoV-2 and coronaviruses. Clones were sequenced by immunoSEQ multiplex PCR, and TCRdb holds only the in-frame ones, with some missing. Among about 60,000 clones listed, over 90% were seen once. Before the COVID-19 pandemic, during about 2010-2018, CD4+ T cells were taken from unexposed donors. Sequencing was done on a sample of naive CD4+ T cells from PBMCs. Subset here: naive CD4+ T cells isolated by negative enrichment. The source is a human donor in good health.

J is TRBJ1-1 and V is TRBV28; 7 nucleotides align to TRBD1. The CDR3 is made up of 14 amino acids. Germline V lookup: CDR1 MDHEN, CDR2 SYDVKM. J gave up 4 bases and V 6 bases, and 8 bases lay outside the gene matches. CDR3 DNA sequence: TGTGCCAGCAGCATACCTCAGGGGGGCACTGAAGCTTTCTTT. It codes for CASSIPQGGTEAFF.

The gene calls are TRBV24-1 and TRBJ2-6; D is unresolved. Germline assignment: CDR1 KGHDR and CDR2 SFDVKD. With 2 bases removed from V and 0 bases from J, the gap between germline ends came to 10 bases. This CDR3 region has 17 residues. The CDR3 DNA sequence: TGTGCCACCAGTGATTCTACCGATAGCTCTGGGGCCAACGTCCTGACTTTC. Translating gives CATSDSTDSSGANVLTF.

The chain uses TRBV9 and TRBJ2-7, with TRBD1 matching over 9 bases. V gave up 5 bases and J gave up 0 bases; unmatched junction bases: 6. Germline V CDR1 and CDR2: SGDLS, YYNGEE. This CDR3 is 15 amino acids long. Here the CDR3 reads CASSAGTGSSYEQYF. CDR3 nucleotide sequence: TGTGCCAGCAGTGCCGGGACAGGGAGCTCCTACGAGCAGTACTTC.

This rearrangement joins TRBV7-9 to TRBJ2-3; a possible D gene is TRBD2 (7 bases). Per germline, CDR1 SEHNR and CDR2 FQNEAQ (reference sequence). The CDR3 is 15 amino acids. Trimming stripped 7 bases from V and 4 bases from J, with 18 bases between. CDR3 sequence reads: CASTLERGAPDTQYF. The CDR3, as DNA: TGTGCCAGCACCCTTGAACGGGGGGCCCCAGATACGCAGTATTTT.

The chain carries TRBV4-1 and TRBJ1-1, with a tentative D call TRBD1 (6 bases). The CDR3 is 16 residues long. V was shortened by 0 bases and J by 0 bases, with 11 bases between the two germline ends. Germline V gene data show CDR1 as MGHRA and CDR2 as YSYEKL. CDR3 protein: CASSQERGVMNTEAFF. The CDR3 bases are TGCGCCAGCAGCCAAGAAAGGGGGGTAATGAACACTGAAGCTTTCTTT.

The chain employs TRBV28 and TRBJ2-1, with D perhaps TRBD2 (6 bases). Trimming cost V 5 bases and J 6 bases, with 17 bases left between them. CDR3 length: 15 residues. Germline CDR1 reads MDHEN; CDR2 reads SYDVKM. DNA of the CDR3: TGTGCCAGCAGTGCCCAGGAGGGCCCCCCCAATGAGCAGTTCTTC. Residues: CASSAQEGPPNEQFF.

This rearrangement joins TRBV7-8 to TRBJ2-3, with 11 bases identical to TRBD1. The CDR3 has 16 amino acids. Trimming at V came to 5 bases and at J to 6 bases, leaving 10 bases not matched to a gene. Germline V gene lookup returns CDR1 SGHVS and CDR2 FQNEAQ. The CDR3 bases are TGTGCCAGCAGCCGCGACCGGGACAGGGGGGGTGATACGCAGTATTTT. Its protein product is CASSRDRDRGGDTQYF.

The table lists this clone with a count of one. The rearrangement uses TRBV28 and TRBJ1-1; TRBD1 agrees at 9 bases. Germline lookup yields CDR1 MDHEN and CDR2 SYDVKM. Germline trimming cut 4 bases from V and 7 bases from J; bases unmatched to any gene: 10. The CDR3 is made up of 15 amino acids. The CDR3 DNA reads TGTGCCAGCAGTTCCACAGGGGGCTTAATTGGTGAAGCTTTCTTT. As protein: CASSSTGGLIGEAFF.

V gene TRBV28 combines with J gene TRBJ1-3; D gene uncertain. The CDR3 sequence is 12 residues long. CDR1 MDHEN and CDR2 SYDVKM come from the germline V gene. Trimming took 6 bases from V and 2 from J, leaving 5 bases between them. The CDR3 loop reads CASRGTGNTIYF. The CDR3, as DNA: TGTGCCAGCAGGGGGACTGGAAACACCATATATTTT.

The V and J genes are TRBV9 and TRBJ2-1; D gene ambiguous. The CDR3 has 15 amino acids. CDR1 and CDR2 (germline): SGDLS, YYNGEE. Trimming removed 0 bases from V and 3 bases from J, with 10 bases in between. The chain's CDR3 is CASSVEGIYYNEQFF. The DNA of the CDR3 is TGTGCCAGCAGCGTAGAAGGGATATACTACAATGAGCAGTTCTTC.

This sequence joins TRBV6-1 and TRBJ2-4; 7 bases match TRBD1. Trimming at V came to 2 bases and at J to 11 bases, leaving 3 bases not matched to a gene. Germline V gene lookup returns CDR1 MNHNS and CDR2 SASEGT. This CDR3 spans 12 amino acids. In nucleotides, the CDR3 is TGTGCCAGCAGTGAAACGACAGGGTTTCAGTACTTC. Translating gives CASSETTGFQYF.

The chain uses TRBV5-8 and TRBJ2-5; 10 bases line up with TRBD1. With V trimmed by 4 bases and J by 2 bases, 2 bases remained unmatched. Per germline, CDR1 SGHTS and CDR2 YDEGEE. The CDR3 has 14 amino acids. The CDR3 is CASSLDRGQETQYF. The CDR3 DNA sequence: TGTGCCAGCAGCCTGGACAGGGGGCAAGAGACCCAGTACTTC.

The CDR3 region has the DNA TGTGCCAGCAGCCGATTGCGGGACTCGGGCGTTACGGGCGAGCAGTACTTC. Protein sequence: CASSRLRDSGVTGEQYF. The V gene is TRBV3-1 (or the pseudogene TRBV3-2), the J gene TRBJ2-7; perhaps TRBD2 as D (6 bases). The V end was cut by 4 bases, the J end by 6 bases, with 25 bases between. Looked up from germline, CDR1 is LGHDT and CDR2 is YNNKEL (reference sequence). CDR3 length: 17 residues.